This TCR beta chain was retrieved from a study of T cell repertoires in cytomegalovirus infection. This clonotype was detected many times. TCRdb re-analysed the reads in MiXCR, keeping a single row per CDR3 protein. The sample lists hundreds of thousands of distinct CDR3 sequences, about a third occurring once. With 3 bases clipped from V and 6 bases from J, the junction kept 5 bases outside the gene matches. CDR3 length: 13 amino acids. Germline loops: CDR1 SGHTA, CDR2 FQGNSA. V usage is TRBV7-2 and J usage is TRBJ2-7, with 7 nucleotides matching TRBD1. The source material was PBMCs. The receptor was isolated from a human donor in good health (CMV status not recorded). Some clones in this sample may be carry-over from other donors' samples. The CDR3 sequence is CASSFGQEPEQYF. The CDR3 bases are TGTGCCAGCAGCTTCGGACAGGAGCCCGAGCAGTACTTC. Full variable domain (rest looked up from reference TRBV7-2 and TRBJ2-7): GAGVSQSPSNKVTEKGKDVELRCDPISGHTALYWYRQSLGQGLEFLIYFQGNSAPDKSGLPSDRFSAERTGGSVSTLTIQRTQQEDSAVYLCASSFGQEPEQYFGPGTRLTVT.